These T cell receptor beta chains were read from a single sample in a study of T cell responses to AZD1222 COVID-19 vaccine. The protocol was immunoSEQ multiplex PCR, while the TCRdb copy is restricted to in-frame clones and leaves out a portion. The sample includes some 60,000 clones, around three quarters seen only once; the top ten take roughly 4%. The sequencing here drew on peripheral blood, taken 28 days after the second AZD1222 dose. The receptors here all came from an adult who received the AZD1222 COVID-19 vaccine. Each CDR3 is given with its conserved first and last residue. Fields, in order: D gene, clone size, J gene, V gene, CDR3 DNA, CDR3 protein. D genes are given only for firm matches. Size values are once, few and many counts, or a class for expanded clones, and some rows have none.

NA NA TRBJ1-2 TRBV5-3 TGTGCCAGGGGTCCGCAAGACTATGGCTACACCTTC CARGPQDYGYTF
NA once TRBJ1-2 TRBV5-1 TGCGCCAGCAGCTTGTCGCGGGGCCGGTGGTATGGCTACACCTTC CASSLSRGRWYGYTF
NA once TRBJ1-4 TRBV7-8 TGTGCCAGCAGCCTATCCAGGGGTCTGGCTGAAAAACTGTTTTTT CASSLSRGLAEKLFF
NA NA TRBJ1-5 TRBV12-5 TGTGCTAGTGGTTTGGACAGGGTCGGGCAGCCCCAGCATTTT CASGLDRVGQPQHF
NA NA TRBJ2-7 TRBV28 TGTGCCAGCAGTTTCCGGGGGCCGCAGTACTTC CASSFRGPQYF
NA NA TRBJ1-4 TRBV11-2 TGTGCCAGCAGCTTAGGTGAAGAACTGTTTTTT CASSLGEELFF
NA few TRBJ2-5 TRBV7-7 TGTGCCAGCAGAAGAGGGACTTTCAAAGAGACCCAGTACTTC CASRRGTFKETQYF
TRBD2 NA TRBJ2-3 TRBV11-2 TGTGCCAGCAGCTCGGGGACTAGCGGGGGCACAGATACGCAGTATTTT CASSSGTSGGTDTQYF
NA NA TRBJ1-2 TRBV6-5 TGTGCCAGCAGTTACTCGGGAACCCATGGCTACACCTTC CASSYSGTHGYTF
NA NA TRBJ1-2 TRBV20-1 TGCAGTGCTAGTCTCGACCTTAACTATGGCTACACCTTC CSASLDLNYGYTF
NA NA TRBJ2-2 TRBV18 TGTGCCAGCTCACCGGCTTCATTTAACACCGGGGAGCTGTTTTTT CASSPASFNTGELFF
NA NA TRBJ1-2 TRBV7-9 TGTGCCAGCAGCTTGGTTGCAGGGGTGGGGTATGGCTACACCTTC CASSLVAGVGYGYTF
TRBD1 NA TRBJ2-3 TRBV6-4 TGTGCCAGCAGTGCCGAACAGGGGGAAACGCAGTATTTT CASSAEQGETQYF
TRBD2 NA TRBJ2-1 TRBV24-1 TGTGCCACCCAGGCAGGACTAGAGGGTGAGCAGTTCTTC CATQAGLEGEQFF
NA NA TRBJ1-6 TRBV18 TGTGCCAGCTCACGCGGCACGGGATCCAGCTCCTATAATTCACCCCTCCACTTT CASSRGTGSSSYNSPLHF